The T cell receptor (beta chain) described here comes from a study of T cell repertoires in cytomegalovirus infection. Study background: Peptides in the study included HLA-C-restricted and HLA-B-restricted CMV epitopes. Shared public TCR beta signatures pointed to both CMV infection and a matching HLA type.

TCRdb re-analysed the reads in MiXCR, keeping a single row per CDR3 protein. This sample has about a million distinct CDR3 sequences, with 31% found just once. Regarding this clonotype: The antigen remains unidentified.

From germline, CDR1 is SGHRS and CDR2 YFSETQ. The CDR3 covers 16 residues. The trim removed 1 base at V and 4 bases at J, leaving 8 bases unmatched. General observations from the study: People with CMV and the relevant HLA were identified by cumulative public TCR beta family frequency.

The chain carries TRBV5-1 and TRBJ2-7; 10 bases are a match to TRBD1. The source material was cultured CD8+ T cells from PBMCs, sampled from culture after CMV antigen stimulation. This sequence was found in a human donor in good health (CMV status not recorded). Some clones in this sample may be carry-over from other donors' samples. This CDR3 is CASSLSDGTGVYEQYF. The DNA of the CDR3 is TGCGCCAGCAGCTTGTCTGACGGGACAGGGGTTTACGAGCAGTACTTC.